A single sample gave rise to the 23 T cell receptor beta chains below, sequenced in a study of cytomegalovirus exposure and HLA in healthy donors. TCRdb's copy holds only in-frame clones and misses some; the assay was immunoSEQ multiplex PCR. The table has 150,000 to 200,000 clones, roughly four fifths seen once. Sequences were obtained from PBMCs. The receptors derive from a woman aged 18-29 years in good health and CMV-seropositive.

V and J are TRBV13 and TRBJ2-1; 7 bases are a match to TRBD2. Germline V gives CDR1 PRHDT, CDR2 FYEKMQ (reference sequence). V was pared by 3 bases and J by 3 bases, with 11 bases of the junction left unmatched. CDR3 length equals 17 residues. The CDR3 bases are TGTGCCAGCAGCTTGGGGCCCGGGACTATCATCTACAATGAGCAGTTCTTC. Translated, it gives CASSLGPGTIIYNEQFF.

V is TRBV7-2 and J is TRBJ2-4; TRBD1 might be the D (5 bases). V was pared by 3 bases and J by 4 bases, with 10 bases between. Germline CDR1 reads SGHTA; CDR2 reads FQGNSA. The CDR3 loop spans 14 amino acids. As DNA, the CDR3 is TGTGCCAGCAGCTTGGACAAGGGGAAAAACATTCAGTACTTC. Protein: CASSLDKGKNIQYF. Full variable domain (remainder filled in from reference TRBV7-2 and TRBJ2-4): GAGVSQSPSNKVTEKGKDVELRCDPISGHTALYWYRQSLGQGLEFLIYFQGNSAPDKSGLPSDRFSAERTGGSVSTLTIQRTQQEDSAVYLCASSLDKGKNIQYFGAGTRLSVL.

The chain carries TRBV5-6 and TRBJ2-5, with D perhaps matching TRBD2 (5 bases). This CDR3 region has 13 residues. Germline V gene data show CDR1 as SGHDT and CDR2 as YYEEEE. Trimming removed 5 bases from V and 2 bases from J, with 10 bases in between. The CDR3 sequence: CASRTDFQETQYF. In DNA form, the CDR3 reads TGTGCCAGCAGAACGGACTTTCAAGAGACCCAGTACTTC.

CDR3 in amino acids: CASSLFRGYAEAFF. Written as DNA, the CDR3 is TGTGCCAGCAGCTTGTTCAGGGGGTATGCCGAAGCTTTCTTT. The chain uses TRBV5-6 and TRBJ1-1; 7 nucleotides agree with TRBD1. J was trimmed by 8 bases and V by 1 base; bases with no gene match: 8. The CDR3 has 14 amino acids. Germline CDR1 and CDR2: SGHDT and YYEEEE.

This rearrangement joins TRBV7-3 to TRBJ1-1; 7 bases align to TRBD1. The length of the CDR3 is 15 residues. Germline CDR1 reads SGHTA; CDR2 reads FQGTGA. V lost 1 base to trimming and J lost 4 bases; unmatched junction nucleotides: 6. The CDR3 is CASSLNPGGGTEAFF. The CDR3 DNA reads TGTGCCAGCAGCTTAAACCCAGGGGGAGGCACTGAAGCTTTCTTT.

This clone turned up a few times. The CDR3 DNA reads as TGTGCCAGCAGCTTGGGGCCAAATCAGCCCCAGCATTTT. Its translation is CASSLGPNQPQHF. The genes are TRBV5-6 and TRBJ1-5; D gene ambiguous. Deletions cut 0 bases from V and 4 bases from J, with 5 bases between. The germline CDR1 and CDR2 sequences are SGHDT and YYEEEE. This CDR3 comprises 13 residues.

The chain has TRBV6-5 and TRBJ2-5, with 9 bases identical to TRBD1. From germline, CDR1 is MNHEY and CDR2 SVGAGI. CDR3 size: 13 residues. V shed 6 bases, J shed 5 bases, and the junction held 4 bases outside the gene matches. DNA of the CDR3: TGTGCCAGCAGAACAGGGGGCCCGGAGACCCAGTACTTC. Amino acids: CASRTGGPETQYF.

The rearrangement uses TRBV13 and TRBJ2-2; 7 positions agree with TRBD2. With V trimmed by 5 bases and J by 5 bases, 8 bases remained unmatched. Germline V CDR1 and CDR2: PRHDT, FYEKMQ (reference sequence). The CDR3 spans 15 residues. CDR3 amino acids: CASSPAGIETGELFF. DNA for the CDR3: TGTGCCAGCAGCCCAGCGGGGATAGAGACCGGGGAGCTGTTTTTT.

V gene TRBV7-2 combines with J gene TRBJ1-6; TRBD1 matches at 9 bases. V lost 5 bases and J lost 9; bases outside the gene matches: 11. From germline, CDR1 is SGHTA and CDR2 FQGNSA. The CDR3 has 16 residues. Here the CDR3 reads CASSQTGTGSSSPLHF. DNA for the CDR3: TGTGCCAGCAGCCAAACGGGGACAGGGTCTAGTTCACCCCTCCACTTT.

V and J are TRBV10-3 and TRBJ1-3; a possible D gene is TRBD1 (5 bases). V gave up 6 bases and J gave up 3 bases, with 12 bases separating them. The CDR3 extends over 14 amino acids. Germline V gene lookup returns CDR1 ENHRY and CDR2 SYGVKD. The CDR3 region is CAISEGLFGNTIYF. DNA for the CDR3: TGTGCCATCAGCGAGGGGCTTTTTGGAAACACCATATATTTT.

This clone was seen a handful of times. This chain connects TRBV27 to TRBJ1-5, with unresolved D. This CDR3 contains 15 residues. V lost 0 bases, J lost 8 bases, and 14 bases lay in between. Per the germline V gene, CDR1 is MNHEY and CDR2 is SMNVEV (reference sequence). CDR3 loop: CASSLSLGSSEPQHF. CDR3 in DNA: TGTGCCAGCAGTTTATCGTTGGGCTCCTCGGAGCCCCAGCATTTT.

The J gene is TRBJ1-2, the V gene TRBV4-1; 7 nucleotides agree with TRBD1. Trimming at V came to 3 bases and at J to 3 bases, leaving 13 bases not matched to a gene. CDR1 is MGHRA and CDR2 is YSYEKL in the germline V gene. This CDR3 has 17 residues. The CDR3 protein is CASSHVTGTANDYGYTF. In nucleotides, the CDR3 is TGCGCCAGCAGCCATGTTACCGGGACAGCGAACGACTATGGCTACACCTTC.

V usage is TRBV7-2 and J usage is TRBJ2-7; 7 nucleotides agree with TRBD2. The CDR3 runs to 15 residues. The germline V gene has CDR1 SGHTA and CDR2 FQGNSA. The ends lost 2 bases at V and 0 bases at J; junction bases unmatched: 4. In nucleotides, the CDR3 is TGTGCCAGCAGCTTAAGCGGGATTAGCTCCTACGAGCAGTACTTC. This encodes CASSLSGISSYEQYF.

V and J are TRBV5-1 and TRBJ2-3, with D tentatively TRBD2 (6 bases). With 4 bases removed from V and 0 bases from J, the gap between germline ends came to 24 bases. The CDR3 covers 19 residues. The V gene's germline CDR1 is SGHRS and CDR2 YFSETQ. Written as DNA, the CDR3 is TGCGCCAGCAGCCAGGGAGGAAAGACCGTAACCTCTAGCACAGATACGCAGTATTTT. This encodes CASSQGGKTVTSSTDTQYF.

This chain connects TRBV19 to TRBJ1-5, with unresolved D. Germline lookup yields CDR1 LNHDA and CDR2 SQIVND (reference sequence). The CDR3 is made up of 12 amino acids. V lost 4 bases to trimming and J lost 7 bases, with 8 bases between them. The CDR3 nucleotides read TGTGCCAGTAGTAGCGTAAACCAGCCCCAGCATTTT. This encodes CASSSVNQPQHF.

This chain uses TRBV7-2 with TRBJ2-5; TRBD2 might be the D (6 bases). Germline values: CDR1 SGHTA, CDR2 FQGNSA. CDR3 length: 14 amino acids. The V and J ends lost 5 bases and 5 bases respectively, with 15 bases between them. CDR3 coding DNA: TGTGCCAGCAGCGGTTGGCGGGCGGGGGAGACCCAGTACTTC. Translated: CASSGWRAGETQYF.

The gene calls are TRBV7-3 and TRBJ2-3; 10 bases fit TRBD2. CDR3 size: 15 residues. Germline V gene lookup returns CDR1 SGHTA and CDR2 FQGTGA. Losses at the gene ends were 5 bases for V and 2 bases for J; bases not matched to a gene: 4. The CDR3 nucleotides read TGTGCCAGCAGCCCTACTAGCGGGGTCACAGATACGCAGTATTTT. The encoded protein is CASSPTSGVTDTQYF.

The chain joins TRBV19 to TRBJ1-1; perhaps TRBD1 as D (5 bases). Trimming pared 3 bases from V and 7 bases from J, leaving 12 bases between. CDR3 length: 13 residues. Per germline, CDR1 LNHDA and CDR2 SQIVND (reference sequence). CDR3 DNA: TGTGCCAGTAGTATTGGGGCAGAGATTGAAGCTTTCTTT. This translates into CASSIGAEIEAFF.

J is TRBJ2-3 and V is TRBV5-1, with TRBD1 as a possible D gene (6 bases). The V gene lost 0 bases and the J gene lost 4 bases, with 9 bases spanning the gap. Germline CDR1 and CDR2: SGHRS and YFSETQ. CDR3 length: 14 residues. CDR3 residues: CASSLGGPADTQYF. The CDR3 DNA is TGCGCCAGCAGCTTGGGGGGGCCTGCAGATACGCAGTATTTT.

This rearrangement joins TRBV2 to TRBJ2-3; TRBD2 matches 8 bases. Germline loops: CDR1 SNHLY, CDR2 FYNNEI. CDR3 size: 14 residues. The junction had 6 bases not matched to a gene; V was cut back by 7 bases and J by 3 bases. CDR3 coding DNA: TGTGCCAGCAATAGCGGGGTAGGGACAGATACGCAGTATTTT. This encodes CASNSGVGTDTQYF.

The chain combines TRBV27 with TRBJ1-2; 10 bases match TRBD1. The CDR3 contains 16 residues. Looked up from germline, CDR1 is MNHEY and CDR2 is SMNVEV (reference sequence). The trim removed 2 bases at V and 4 bases at J, leaving 7 bases unmatched. The CDR3 coding sequence is TGTGCCAGCAGTTTAAGGGGGGACAGGGGCCTCTATGGCTACACCTTC. Translation: CASSLRGDRGLYGYTF.

The chain recombines TRBV9 with TRBJ2-3; maybe TRBD1 (7 bases). This CDR3 region has 14 residues. CDR1 is SGDLS and CDR2 is YYNGEE in the germline V gene. The V end was cut by 3 bases, the J end by 4 bases, with 12 bases between. CDR3 region: CASSGGGGADTQYF. The CDR3 DNA is TGTGCCAGCAGCGGAGGGGGCGGGGCAGATACGCAGTATTTT.

The chain combines TRBV18 with TRBJ1-3; maybe TRBD1 (5 bases). Germline CDR1 and CDR2: KGHSH and LQKENI. CDR3 length: 15 residues. V was pared by 3 bases and J by 0 bases, with 9 bases between. The CDR3 bases are TGTGCCAGCTCACCTGGGGGGATCTCTGGAAACACCATATATTTT. The encoded protein is CASSPGGISGNTIYF. The whole variable domain, filled in from reference TRBV18 and TRBJ1-3, reads NAGVMQNPRHLVRRRGQEARLRCSPMKGHSHVYWYRQLPEEGLKFMVYLQKENIIDESGMPKERFSAEFPKEGPSILRIQQVVRGDSAAYFCASSPGGISGNTIYFGEGSWLTVV.